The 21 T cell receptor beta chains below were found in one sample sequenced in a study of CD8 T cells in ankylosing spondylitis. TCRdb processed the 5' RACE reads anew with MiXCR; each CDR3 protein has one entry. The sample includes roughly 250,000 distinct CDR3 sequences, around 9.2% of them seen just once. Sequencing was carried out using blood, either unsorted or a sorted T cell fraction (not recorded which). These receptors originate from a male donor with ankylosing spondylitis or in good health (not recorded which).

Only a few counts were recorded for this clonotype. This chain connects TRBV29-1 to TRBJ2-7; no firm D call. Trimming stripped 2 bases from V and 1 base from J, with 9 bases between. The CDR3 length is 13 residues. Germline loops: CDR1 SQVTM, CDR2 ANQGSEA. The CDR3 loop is CSVELGSSYEQYF. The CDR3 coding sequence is TGCAGCGTTGAATTGGGCAGTTCCTACGAGCAGTACTTC.

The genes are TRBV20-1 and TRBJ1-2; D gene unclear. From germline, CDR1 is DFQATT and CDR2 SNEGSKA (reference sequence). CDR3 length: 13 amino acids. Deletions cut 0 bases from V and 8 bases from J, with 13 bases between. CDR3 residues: CSAREKESDGYTF. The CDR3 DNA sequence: TGCAGTGCTAGAGAGAAGGAGTCAGACGGCTACACCTTC.

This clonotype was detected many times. The CDR3 DNA is TGCGCCAGCAGCCCCAGGGCCGTTCAACCGAATGAGCAGTTCTTC. Translated, it gives CASSPRAVQPNEQFF. The chain couples TRBV4-3 to TRBJ2-1, with D possibly being TRBD1 (5 bases). The V end lost 4 bases, the J end lost 7 bases, and 17 bases lay between the germline ends. The CDR3 covers 15 residues. CDR1 and CDR2 (germline): LGHNA, YSLEER.

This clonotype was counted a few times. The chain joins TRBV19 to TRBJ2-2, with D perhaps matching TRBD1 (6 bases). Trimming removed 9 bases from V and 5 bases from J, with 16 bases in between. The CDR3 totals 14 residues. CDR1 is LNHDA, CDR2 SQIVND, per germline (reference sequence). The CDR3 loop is CASASGVGTGELFF. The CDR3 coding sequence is TGTGCCAGCGCCTCAGGGGTCGGGACCGGGGAGCTGTTTTTT.

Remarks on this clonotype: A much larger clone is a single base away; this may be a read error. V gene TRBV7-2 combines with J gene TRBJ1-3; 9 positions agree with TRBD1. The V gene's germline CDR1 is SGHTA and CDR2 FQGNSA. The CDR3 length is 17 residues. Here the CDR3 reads CASSLAPSTGGGNAIYF. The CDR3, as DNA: TGTGCCAGCAGCTTAGCCCCATCGACAGGGGGTGGAAACGCCATATATTTT.

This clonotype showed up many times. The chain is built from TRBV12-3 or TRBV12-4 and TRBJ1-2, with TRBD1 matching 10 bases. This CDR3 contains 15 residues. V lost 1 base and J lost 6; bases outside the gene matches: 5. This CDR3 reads CASSLGGQGKDGYTF. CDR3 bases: TGTGCCAGCAGTTTAGGGGGACAGGGGAAGGATGGCTACACCTTC.

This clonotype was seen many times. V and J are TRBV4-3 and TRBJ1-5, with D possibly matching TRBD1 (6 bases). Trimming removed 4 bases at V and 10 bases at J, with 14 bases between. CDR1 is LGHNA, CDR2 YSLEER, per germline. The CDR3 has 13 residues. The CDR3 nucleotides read TGCGCCAGCAGCCGCTCCCGTGGGGGCCCCCAGCATTTT. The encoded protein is CASSRSRGGPQHF.

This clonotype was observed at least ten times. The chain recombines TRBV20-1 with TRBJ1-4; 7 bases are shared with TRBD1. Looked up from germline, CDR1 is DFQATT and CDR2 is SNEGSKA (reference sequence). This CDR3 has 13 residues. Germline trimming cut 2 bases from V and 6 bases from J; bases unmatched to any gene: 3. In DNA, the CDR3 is TGCAGTGCTAGACAGGGGGAGGATGAAAAACTGTTTTTT. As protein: CSARQGEDEKLFF.

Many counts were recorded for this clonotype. For the CDR3, the DNA is TGTGCCAGCAGCCAAGGGGGCTCTGGAAACACCATATATTTT. Its translation is CASSQGGSGNTIYF. The V gene is TRBV7-2, the J gene TRBJ1-3; the D gene is possibly TRBD1 (6 bases). Germline values: CDR1 SGHTA, CDR2 FQGNSA. V was shortened by 5 bases and J by 0 bases, with 8 bases between the two germline ends. The CDR3 covers 14 residues. The whole variable domain, filled in from reference TRBV7-2 and TRBJ1-3, reads GAGVSQSPSNKVTEKGKDVELRCDPISGHTALYWYRQSLGQGLEFLIYFQGNSAPDKSGLPSDRFSAERTGGSVSTLTIQRTQQEDSAVYLCASSQGGSGNTIYFGEGSWLTVV.

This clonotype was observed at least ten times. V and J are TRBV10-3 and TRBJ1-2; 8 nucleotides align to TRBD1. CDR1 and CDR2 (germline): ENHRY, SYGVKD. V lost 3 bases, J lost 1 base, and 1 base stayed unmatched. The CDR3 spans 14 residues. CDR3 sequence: CAISEQGVNYGYTF. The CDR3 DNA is TGTGCCATCAGTGAACAGGGGGTTAACTATGGCTACACCTTC.

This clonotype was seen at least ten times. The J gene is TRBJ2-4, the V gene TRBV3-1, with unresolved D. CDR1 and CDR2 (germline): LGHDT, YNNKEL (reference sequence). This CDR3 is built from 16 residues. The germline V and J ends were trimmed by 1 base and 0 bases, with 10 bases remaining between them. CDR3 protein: CASSQASALAKNIQYF. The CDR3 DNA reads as TGTGCCAGCAGCCAAGCGTCAGCCCTAGCCAAAAACATTCAGTACTTC.

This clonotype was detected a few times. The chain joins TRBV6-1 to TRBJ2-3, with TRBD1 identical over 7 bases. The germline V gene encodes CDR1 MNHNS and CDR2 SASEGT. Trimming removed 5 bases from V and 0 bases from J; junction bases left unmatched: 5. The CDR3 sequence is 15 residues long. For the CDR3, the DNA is TGTGCCAGCAGTCATACAGGGGCCAGCACAGATACGCAGTATTTT. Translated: CASSHTGASTDTQYF.

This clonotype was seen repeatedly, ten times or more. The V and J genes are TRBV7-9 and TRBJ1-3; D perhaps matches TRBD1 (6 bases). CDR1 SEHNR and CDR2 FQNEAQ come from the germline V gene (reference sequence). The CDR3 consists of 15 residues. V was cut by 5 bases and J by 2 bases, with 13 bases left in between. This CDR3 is CASSTVTGAGNTIYF. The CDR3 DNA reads TGTGCCAGCAGCACTGTGACAGGCGCTGGAAACACCATATATTTT.

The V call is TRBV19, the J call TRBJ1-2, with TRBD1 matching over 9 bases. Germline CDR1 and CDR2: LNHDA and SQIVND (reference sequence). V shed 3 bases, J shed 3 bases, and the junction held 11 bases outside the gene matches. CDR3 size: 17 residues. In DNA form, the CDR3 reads TGTGCCAGTAGTATTTGGACAGGGGCCGCACAGCACTATGGCTACACCTTC. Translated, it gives CASSIWTGAAQHYGYTF.

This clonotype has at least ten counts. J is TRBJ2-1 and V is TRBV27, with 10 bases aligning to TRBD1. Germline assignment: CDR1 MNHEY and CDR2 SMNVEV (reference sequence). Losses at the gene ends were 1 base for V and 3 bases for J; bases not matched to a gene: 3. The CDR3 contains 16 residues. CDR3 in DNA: TGTGCCAGCAGTTTATATGGGACAGGGGTCTACAATGAGCAGTTCTTC. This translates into CASSLYGTGVYNEQFF.

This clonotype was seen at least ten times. CDR3 sequence (DNA): TGTGCCAGTAGAAACCCCCGGGTGGCGGGCACTGAAGCTTTCTTT. It specifies CASRNPRVAGTEAFF. The chain has TRBV19 and TRBJ1-1; no reliable D call. CDR3 length equals 15 residues. Trimming shortened V by 6 bases and J by 4 bases, and 18 bases separated the two germline ends. The germline CDR1 and CDR2 sequences are LNHDA and SQIVND (reference sequence). Based on the CDR3 plus reference TRBV19 and TRBJ1-1, the full variable domain is DGGITQSPKYLFRKEGQNVTLSCEQNLNHDAMYWYRQDPGQGLRLIYYSQIVNDFQKGDIAEGYSVSREKKESFPLTVTSAQKNPTAFYLCASRNPRVAGTEAFFGQGTRLTVV.

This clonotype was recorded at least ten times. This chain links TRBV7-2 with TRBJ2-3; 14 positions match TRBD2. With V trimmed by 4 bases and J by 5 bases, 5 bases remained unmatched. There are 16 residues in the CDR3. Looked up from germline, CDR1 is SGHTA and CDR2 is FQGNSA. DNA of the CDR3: TGTGCCAGCAGCTCGACTAGCGGGGGGGCTAGAGATACGCAGTATTTT. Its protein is CASSSTSGGARDTQYF.

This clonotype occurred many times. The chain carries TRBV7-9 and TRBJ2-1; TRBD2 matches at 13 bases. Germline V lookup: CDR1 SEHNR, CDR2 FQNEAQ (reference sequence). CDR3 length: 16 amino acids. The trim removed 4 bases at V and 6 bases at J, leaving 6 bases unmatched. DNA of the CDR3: TGTGCCAGCAGCTCTTCCGGGACTAGCGGGGTCAATGAGCAGTTCTTC. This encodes CASSSSGTSGVNEQFF.

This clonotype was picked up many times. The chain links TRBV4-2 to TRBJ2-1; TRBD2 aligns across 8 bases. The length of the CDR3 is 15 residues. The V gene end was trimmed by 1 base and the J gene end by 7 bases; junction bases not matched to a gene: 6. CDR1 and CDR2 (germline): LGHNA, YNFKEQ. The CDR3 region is CASSQGSGSPNEQFF. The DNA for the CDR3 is TGTGCCAGCAGCCAAGGCAGCGGGAGTCCAAATGAGCAGTTCTTC.

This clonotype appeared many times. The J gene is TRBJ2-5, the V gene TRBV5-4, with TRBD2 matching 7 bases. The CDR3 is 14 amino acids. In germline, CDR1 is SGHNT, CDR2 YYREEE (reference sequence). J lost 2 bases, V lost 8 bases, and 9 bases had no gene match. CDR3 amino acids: CASGEGAIQETQYF. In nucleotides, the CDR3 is TGTGCCAGTGGGGAGGGAGCAATACAAGAGACCCAGTACTTC.

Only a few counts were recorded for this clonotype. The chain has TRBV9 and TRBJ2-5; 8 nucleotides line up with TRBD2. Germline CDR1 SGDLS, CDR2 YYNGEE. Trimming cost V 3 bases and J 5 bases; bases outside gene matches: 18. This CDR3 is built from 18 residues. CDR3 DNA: TGTGCCAGCAGCGGGGCGGTCGTAGGACTAGCAGCTTTGGAGACCCAGTACTTC. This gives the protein CASSGAVVGLAALETQYF.